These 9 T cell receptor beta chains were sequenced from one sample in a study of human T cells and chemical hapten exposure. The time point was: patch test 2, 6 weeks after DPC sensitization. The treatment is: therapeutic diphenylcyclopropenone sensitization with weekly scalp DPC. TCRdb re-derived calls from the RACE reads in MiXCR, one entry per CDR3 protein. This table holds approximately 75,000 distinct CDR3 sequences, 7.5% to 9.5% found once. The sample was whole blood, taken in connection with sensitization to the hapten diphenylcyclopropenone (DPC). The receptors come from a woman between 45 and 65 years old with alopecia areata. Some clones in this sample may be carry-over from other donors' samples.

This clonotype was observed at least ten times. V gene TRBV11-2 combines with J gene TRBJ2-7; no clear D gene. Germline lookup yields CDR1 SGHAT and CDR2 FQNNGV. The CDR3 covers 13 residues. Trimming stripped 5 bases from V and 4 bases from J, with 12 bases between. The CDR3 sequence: CASSLVGGYEQYF. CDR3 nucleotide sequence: TGTGCCAGCAGCCTAGTGGGCGGTTACGAGCAGTACTTC.

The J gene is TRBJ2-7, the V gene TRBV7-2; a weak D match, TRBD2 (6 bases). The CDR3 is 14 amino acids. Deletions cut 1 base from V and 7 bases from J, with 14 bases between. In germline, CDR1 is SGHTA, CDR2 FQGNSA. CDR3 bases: TGTGCCAGCAGCTTAGATAGGGACTTCGGGGAGCAGTACTTC. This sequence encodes CASSLDRDFGEQYF.

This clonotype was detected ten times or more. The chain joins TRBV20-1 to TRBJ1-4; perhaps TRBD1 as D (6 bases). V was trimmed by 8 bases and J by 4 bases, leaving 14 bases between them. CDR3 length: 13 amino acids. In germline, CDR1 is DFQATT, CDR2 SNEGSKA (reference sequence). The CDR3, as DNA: TGCAGTACCCCGGACAGCCTTAATGAAAAACTGTTTTTT. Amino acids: CSTPDSLNEKLFF.

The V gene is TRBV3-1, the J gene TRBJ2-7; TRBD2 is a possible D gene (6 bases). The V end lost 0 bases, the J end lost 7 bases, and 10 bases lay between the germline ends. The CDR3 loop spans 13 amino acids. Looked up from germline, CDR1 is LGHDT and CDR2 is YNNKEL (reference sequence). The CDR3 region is CASSQDHRGEQYF. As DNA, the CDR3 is TGTGCCAGCAGCCAAGATCACCGGGGGGAGCAGTACTTC.

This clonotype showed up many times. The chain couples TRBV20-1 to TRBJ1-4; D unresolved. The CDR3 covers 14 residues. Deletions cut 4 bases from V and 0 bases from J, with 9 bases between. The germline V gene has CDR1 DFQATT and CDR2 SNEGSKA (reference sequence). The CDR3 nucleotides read TGCAGTGCTACCGGCGGCCCAACTAATGAAAAACTGTTTTTT. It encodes CSATGGPTNEKLFF.

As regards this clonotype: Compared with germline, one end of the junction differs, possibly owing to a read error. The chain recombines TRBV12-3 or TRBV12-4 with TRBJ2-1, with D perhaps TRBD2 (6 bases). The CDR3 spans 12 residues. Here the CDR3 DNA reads TGTGCCAGCAGTTCGGGGAGGTTGGAGCGGTTCTTC. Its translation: CASSSGRLERFF.

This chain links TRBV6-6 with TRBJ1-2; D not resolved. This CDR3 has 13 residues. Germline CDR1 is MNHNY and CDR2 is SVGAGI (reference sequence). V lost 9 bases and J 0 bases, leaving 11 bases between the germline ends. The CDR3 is CASRGYTNYGYTF. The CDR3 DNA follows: TGTGCCAGTAGAGGATACACTAACTATGGCTACACCTTC.

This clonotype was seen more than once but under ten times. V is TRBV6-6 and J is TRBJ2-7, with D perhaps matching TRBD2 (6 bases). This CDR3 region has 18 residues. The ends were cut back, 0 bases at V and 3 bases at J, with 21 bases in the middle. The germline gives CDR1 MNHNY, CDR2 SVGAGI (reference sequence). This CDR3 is CASSYSTTSGRRVYEQYF. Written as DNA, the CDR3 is TGTGCCAGCAGTTACTCGACCACCTCAGGGAGGAGGGTCTACGAGCAGTACTTC.

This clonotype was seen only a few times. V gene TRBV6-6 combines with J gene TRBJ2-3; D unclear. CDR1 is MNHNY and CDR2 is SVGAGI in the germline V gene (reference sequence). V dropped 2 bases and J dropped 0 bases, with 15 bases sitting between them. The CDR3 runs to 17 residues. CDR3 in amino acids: CASSYPPTRPSTDTQYF. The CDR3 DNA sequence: TGTGCCAGCAGTTACCCCCCGACACGTCCTAGCACAGATACGCAGTATTTT.